The entry below describes one T cell receptor (beta chain). Its antigen is currently unknown. The data belong to a study of CD8 T cells in ankylosing spondylitis. Regarding the study as a whole: Eight or nine highly homologous variants made up a TCR beta motif that seemed to typify ankylosing spondylitis blood. Clones linked to disease were reported to show significant enrichment in matched ankylosing spondylitis synovial fluid.

Molecular-barcoded quantitative 5'-RACE produced these TCR beta libraries. TCRdb called the 5' RACE reads again in MiXCR, with one record for every CDR3 protein. The table has about 500,000 distinct CDR3 sequences, about an eighth seen once. The CDR3 runs to 14 residues. Germline V gene lookup returns CDR1 SGHRS and CDR2 YFSETQ. Trimming took 0 bases from V and 4 from J, leaving 10 bases between them. The clonotype originates from a male donor with ankylosing spondylitis. The rearrangement uses TRBV5-1 and TRBJ2-5, with D perhaps TRBD2 (5 bases). The sample consisted of blood, either unsorted or a sorted T cell fraction (not recorded which). As DNA, the CDR3 is TGCGCCAGCAGCTTGGCCGAGGGAATAGAGACCCAGTACTTC. It encodes CASSLAEGIETQYF.